This T cell receptor beta chain is from a study of T cells in Graves' hyperthyroidism and ophthalmopathy. Overall study context: The authors collected peripheral blood at initial diagnosis, before any treatment.

The germline V gene has CDR1 MNHEY and CDR2 SMNVEV (reference sequence). CDR3 length equals 12 residues. The ends were cut back, 3 bases at V and 9 bases at J, with 12 bases in the middle. This clonotype has more than one count but fewer than ten. Each patient was aged 18 to 65 and had newly diagnosed hyperthyroidism of under 2 months' duration. Amplification of TCR beta CDR3 regions used RNA as the template. The HTBI set primed first-round TCR CDR3 RT-PCR. TCRdb independently ran MiXCR on the multiplex PCR reads; one entry per CDR3 protein. The sample yields under 350,000 distinct CDR3 sequences, about 18% seen once.

The V and J genes are TRBV27 and TRBJ2-7, with a possible D match to TRBD1 (6 bases). The source material was blood. The TCR comes from a woman between 50 and 59 years old with Graves' hyperthyroidism. Written as DNA, the CDR3 is TGTGCCAGCAGTTTCGCAGGGGCAGTGCAGTACTTC. Translation gives CASSFAGAVQYF.